Below are 9 T cell receptor beta chains sequenced from a single sample in a study of blood T cell repertoires in COVID-19. Here immunoSEQ multiplex PCR was the method, and the copy in TCRdb shows in-frame clones only, minus some. The sample yields about 60,000 clones, 70% to 80% seen once. The sample consisted of peripheral blood. These TCRs come from a man in his forties or fifties with active or convalescent COVID-19.

In this sample, this clone turned up once. The V gene is TRBV9, the J gene TRBJ2-5; D not resolved. CDR1 and CDR2 (germline): SGDLS, YYNGEE. This CDR3 comprises 13 residues. The V gene lost 0 bases and the J gene lost 5 bases, with 8 bases spanning the gap. For the CDR3, the DNA is TGTGCCAGCAGCGTAGACTCGCTCGAGACCCAGTACTTC. It specifies CASSVDSLETQYF.

V and J are TRBV5-6 and TRBJ2-7; 12 positions match TRBD2. This CDR3 has 16 amino acids. Germline CDR1 SGHDT, CDR2 YYEEEE. The junction had 13 bases not matched to a gene; V was cut back by 3 bases and J by 9 bases. CDR3 protein: CASSSVRTSGDGGQYF. The CDR3 DNA reads as TGTGCCAGCAGCTCCGTGAGGACTAGCGGGGACGGGGGGCAGTACTTC.

Relative to its sample, this clone is medium-sized. The gene calls are TRBV5-8 and TRBJ1-5, with 8 bases identical to TRBD1. Germline-derived CDR1 and CDR2 are SGHTS and YDEGEE. After removal of 7 bases from V and 4 bases from J, the junction contained 7 bases not matched to a gene. CDR3 length: 14 amino acids. The CDR3, as DNA: TGTGCCAGCGGGCCAGGACAGGGTAATCAGCCCCAGCATTTT. Translating gives CASGPGQGNQPQHF.

The chain uses TRBV28 and TRBJ1-4; no firm D call. The CDR3 extends over 12 amino acids. V dropped 7 bases and J dropped 0 bases, with 3 bases sitting between them. Germline V gives CDR1 MDHEN, CDR2 SYDVKM. This CDR3 is CASTATNEKLFF. The CDR3 region has the DNA TGTGCCAGCACGGCAACTAATGAAAAACTGTTTTTT.

The chain has TRBV2 and TRBJ2-1, with 9 nucleotides matching TRBD2. Germline V gives CDR1 SNHLY, CDR2 FYNNEI. This CDR3 is 13 amino acids long. V shed 10 bases and J 12 bases; nucleotides not matched to a gene: 13. The CDR3 coding sequence is TGTGCCATCCGCTGGCGGGAGGGCCTCATGCAGTTCTTC. Its protein is CAIRWREGLMQFF.

This clone has just a few counts. This chain links TRBV6-5 with TRBJ2-1; TRBD2 aligns across 11 bases. The V segment lost 4 bases and the J segment 8 bases; nucleotides outside the gene matches: 7. This CDR3 is 15 amino acids long. CDR1 and CDR2 from the germline V gene are MNHEY and SVGAGI. DNA of the CDR3: TGTGCCAGCAGTTCCCGGGTAGCGGGAGGGTATGAGCAGTTCTTC. It codes for CASSSRVAGGYEQFF.

This clone has only one observation. CDR3 DNA sequence: TGCGCCAGCAGCTTAGACATTCCAACAGGGGAGCAGTACTTC. It translates to CASSLDIPTGEQYF. The chain carries TRBV5-1 and TRBJ2-7, with TRBD1 as a possible D gene (6 bases). The germline CDR1 and CDR2 sequences are SGHRS and YFSETQ. The CDR3 sequence is 14 residues long. Between the trimmed V and J ends, which lost 2 bases and 7 bases, there was a span of 16 bases.

The chain couples TRBV7-2 to TRBJ2-1; 9 bases are shared with TRBD1. V lost 5 bases, J lost 8 bases, and 13 bases stayed unmatched. The CDR3 runs to 16 residues. Per germline, CDR1 SGHTA and CDR2 FQGNSA. The CDR3 bases are TGTGCCAGCAGCCGGCGGGACAGGGCAGGCATAGATGAGCAGTTCTTC. Its protein is CASSRRDRAGIDEQFF.

This clone was picked up one time. The CDR3 nucleotides are TGTGCCAGCAGCTTAATCGGGAACAATGAGCAGTTCTTC. It yields the protein CASSLIGNNEQFF. The chain employs TRBV7-3 and TRBJ2-1; D might be TRBD2 (5 bases). Germline V gives CDR1 SGHTA, CDR2 FQGTGA. The V end lost 1 base, the J end lost 5 bases, and 6 bases lay between the germline ends. This CDR3 comprises 13 residues.